One T cell receptor beta chain is described in this entry. This clone was observed once. Its antigen remains unidentified. Within one base of it there is no much larger clone, and no base qualities were kept. This specimen belongs to a study of Ad26.COV2.S vaccination and SARS-CoV-2 variants (dated by TCRdb to the early 2020s). Notes on the research overall: Vaccine-arm donors came from COV1001, a multicentre, randomized, double-blind, placebo-controlled phase I-IIa trial of Ad26.COV2.S in healthy adults. Ad26.COV2.S was given intramuscularly at 5x10^10 or 1x10^11 viral particles, as a single shot or as two shots 56 days apart. Participants in the trial were split at random into five groups of five each, receiving low-dose or high-dose Ad26.COV2.S once or twice, or else placebo on both occasions. The TCR-sequenced set comprised roughly 30 samples: around 20 Ad26.COV2.S vaccine recipients, 5 placebo recipients and 8 SARS-CoV-2 convalescent individuals. Sequencing of the TCRbeta repertoire served to evaluate the specificity and breadth of SARS-CoV-2-reactive T cell receptors following Ad26.COV2.S vaccination. Blinding of investigators to trial group allocation was maintained during experiments and outcome assessment.

TCRbeta CDR3 regions were sequenced with the immunoSEQ Assay. After extraction, genomic DNA underwent amplification by bias-controlled multiplex PCR, followed by high-throughput sequencing. From the authors' description of their analysis: To quantify the absolute abundance of every unique TCRbeta CDR3 region, sequences were collapsed and filtered. Usable DNA was measured by amplifying reference genes present in all nucleated cells, and TCRbeta template counts were normalized to that usable DNA to estimate T cell fraction. Repertoire TCRs were annotated as SARS-CoV-2-specific by exact matching of V gene, CDR3 amino acid sequence and J gene to a known reactive TCR set. The reference SARS-CoV-2 TCR set came from MIRA and was filtered for enrichment in COVID-19-positive ImmuneCODE repertoires, removing public or cross-reactive TCRs. Drawing on the MIRA antigens, annotated TCRs were analysed further at the level of specific ORF or position within ORF. Breadth was defined as the number of annotated unique rearrangements divided by the total number of unique productive rearrangements, and depth was defined as the summed frequency of the annotated unique rearrangements. Two-sided Wilcoxon rank-sum tests were used to compare TCR breadth between groups. As stored in TCRdb, this immuneACCESS dataset retains in-frame rearrangements with V and J assigned. A fraction of the clones does not appear; measured against another copy, unresolved V genes explain less than half of the discrepancy, and the remainder lacks a known reason. V and J calls and clone size follow that table, whereas D and trimming were derived from the DNA. The sample contains just under 250,000 clones, over 75% of them found a single time. Roughly 10% of the sample is in the top ten clones.

Broad study findings and their caveats: Comparing responses between vaccine doses or regimens was not something the study was powered to do. Substantial breadth of spike-specific CD8+ and CD4+ T cell responses was reported after vaccination. According to the authors, total T cell responses may have been underestimated by the TCR breadth and depth analyses. Spike-specific TCR breadth was higher in Ad26.COV2.S recipients than in placebo recipients (P = 0.0014). Vaccine and placebo recipients had similar non-spike TCR breadth, a finding consistent with the vaccine containing only spike.

What the treatment or condition label conveys for this sample: 19 received Ad26.COV2.S at low or high dose, single or two shots; roughly 5 received placebo; per-sample allocation not given. For vaccine and placebo recipients, the sequenced repertoires came from samples collected on day 63 after the first injection. Cohort 1b enrolled 25 to 30 adults aged 18-55 years at a single site in Boston, USA, between 29 July and 7 August 2020. Ad26.COV2.S was a replication-incompetent adenovirus type 26 vector that expressed a prefusion-stabilized SARS-CoV-2 spike protein derived from the original Wuhan strain. This clonotype was obtained from a person aged 18-65 years who received the Ad26.COV2.S COVID-19 vaccine or a placebo. The sequencing here drew on peripheral blood, taken in a trial of Ad26.COV2.S vaccine versus placebo.

This receptor carries the CDR3 CASSLPMGGGRTEAFF. The nucleotides are TGTGCCAGCAGCCTACCTATGGGAGGGGGCAGGACTGAAGCTTTCTTT. The chain is assembled from TRBV7-2 and TRBJ1-1; 7 of the junction bases match TRBD1. The CDR3 holds 16 amino acids from the cysteine to the phenylalanine. Kept here is only the CDR3 DNA, which spans 48 bases and is read in frame from base 1. CDR1 and CDR2 are read off the germline V gene as SGHTA and FQGNSA. Trimming accounts for 5 bases at V and 5 bases at J, while the number of junction bases matched to no gene is 14.